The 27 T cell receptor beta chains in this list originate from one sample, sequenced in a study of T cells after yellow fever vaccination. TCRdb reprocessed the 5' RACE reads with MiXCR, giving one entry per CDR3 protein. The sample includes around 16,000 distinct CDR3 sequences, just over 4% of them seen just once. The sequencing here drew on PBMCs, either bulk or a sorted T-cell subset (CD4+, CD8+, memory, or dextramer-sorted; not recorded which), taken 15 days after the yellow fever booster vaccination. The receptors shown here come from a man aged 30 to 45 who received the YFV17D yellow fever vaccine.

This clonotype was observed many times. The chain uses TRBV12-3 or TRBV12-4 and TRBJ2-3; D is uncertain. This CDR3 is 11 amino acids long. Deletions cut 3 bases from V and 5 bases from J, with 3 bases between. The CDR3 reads CASSFKDTQYF. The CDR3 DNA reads TGTGCCAGCAGTTTTAAAGATACGCAGTATTTT.

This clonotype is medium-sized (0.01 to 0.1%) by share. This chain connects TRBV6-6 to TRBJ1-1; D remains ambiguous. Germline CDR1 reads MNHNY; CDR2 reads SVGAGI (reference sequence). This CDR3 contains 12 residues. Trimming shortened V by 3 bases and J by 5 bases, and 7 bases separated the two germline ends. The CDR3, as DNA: TGTGCCAGCAGTTATACCGGGACTGAAGCTTTCTTT. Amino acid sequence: CASSYTGTEAFF.

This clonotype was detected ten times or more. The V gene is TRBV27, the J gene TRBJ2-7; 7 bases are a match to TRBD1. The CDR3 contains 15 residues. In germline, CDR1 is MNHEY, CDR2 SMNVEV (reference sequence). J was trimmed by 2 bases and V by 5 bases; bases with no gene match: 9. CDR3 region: CASSRYPGQAYEQYF. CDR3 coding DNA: TGTGCCAGCAGTCGCTACCCAGGACAGGCCTACGAGCAGTACTTC.

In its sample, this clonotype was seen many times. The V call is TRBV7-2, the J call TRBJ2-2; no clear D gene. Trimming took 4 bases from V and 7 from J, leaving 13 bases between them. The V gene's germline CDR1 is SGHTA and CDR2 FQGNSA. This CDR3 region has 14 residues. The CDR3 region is CASSSGGEDGELFF. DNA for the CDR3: TGTGCCAGCAGCTCCGGCGGAGAGGACGGGGAGCTGTTTTTT. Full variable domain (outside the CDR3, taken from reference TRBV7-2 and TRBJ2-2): GAGVSQSPSNKVTEKGKDVELRCDPISGHTALYWYRQSLGQGLEFLIYFQGNSAPDKSGLPSDRFSAERTGGSVSTLTIQRTQQEDSAVYLCASSSGGEDGELFFGEGSRLTVL.

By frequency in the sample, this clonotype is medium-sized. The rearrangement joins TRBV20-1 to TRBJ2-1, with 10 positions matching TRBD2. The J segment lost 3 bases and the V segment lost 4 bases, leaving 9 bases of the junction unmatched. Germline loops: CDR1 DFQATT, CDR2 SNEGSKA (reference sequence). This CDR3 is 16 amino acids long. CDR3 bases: TGCAGTGCTAATCGGCTAGCGGGAGTTGACTACAATGAGCAGTTCTTC. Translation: CSANRLAGVDYNEQFF.

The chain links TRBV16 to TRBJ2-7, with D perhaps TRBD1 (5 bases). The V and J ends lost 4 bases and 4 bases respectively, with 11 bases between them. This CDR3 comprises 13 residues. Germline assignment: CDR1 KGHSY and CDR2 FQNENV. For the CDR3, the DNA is TGTGCCAGCAGCCCTCACGCAGGGTACGAGCAGTACTTC. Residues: CASSPHAGYEQYF.

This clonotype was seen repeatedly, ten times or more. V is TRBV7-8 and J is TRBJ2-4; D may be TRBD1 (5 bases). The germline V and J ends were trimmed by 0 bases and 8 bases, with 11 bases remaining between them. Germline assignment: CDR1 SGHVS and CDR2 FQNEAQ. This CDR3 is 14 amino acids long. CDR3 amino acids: CASSLALGADIQYF. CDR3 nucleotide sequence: TGTGCCAGCAGCTTAGCGTTAGGGGCCGACATTCAGTACTTC.

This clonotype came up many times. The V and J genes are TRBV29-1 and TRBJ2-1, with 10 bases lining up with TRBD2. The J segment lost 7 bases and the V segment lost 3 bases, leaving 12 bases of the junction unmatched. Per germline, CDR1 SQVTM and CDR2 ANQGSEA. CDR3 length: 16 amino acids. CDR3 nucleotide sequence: TGCAGCGTTGATGCCTTAAGCGGGAGGGGGGGGAATGAGCAGTTCTTC. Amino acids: CSVDALSGRGGNEQFF.

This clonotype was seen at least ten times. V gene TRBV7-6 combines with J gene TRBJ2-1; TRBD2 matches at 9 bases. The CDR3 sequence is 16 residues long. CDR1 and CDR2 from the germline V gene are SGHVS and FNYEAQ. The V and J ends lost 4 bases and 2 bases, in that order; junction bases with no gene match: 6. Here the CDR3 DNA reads TGTGCCAGCAGCTCGCTAGCGGGGCACACCTACAATGAGCAGTTCTTC. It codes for CASSSLAGHTYNEQFF.

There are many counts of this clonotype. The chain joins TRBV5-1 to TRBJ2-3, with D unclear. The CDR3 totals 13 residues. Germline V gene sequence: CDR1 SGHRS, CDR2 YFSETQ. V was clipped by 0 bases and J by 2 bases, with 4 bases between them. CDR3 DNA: TGCGCCAGCAGCTTGGCAACCACAGATACGCAGTATTTT. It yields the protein CASSLATTDTQYF.

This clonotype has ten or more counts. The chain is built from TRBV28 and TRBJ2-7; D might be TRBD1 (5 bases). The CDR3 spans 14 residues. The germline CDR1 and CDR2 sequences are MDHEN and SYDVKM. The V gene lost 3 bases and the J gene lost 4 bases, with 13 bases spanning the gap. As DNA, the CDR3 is TGTGCCAGCAGTTTCTCAGGGAAGGGTTACGAGCAGTACTTC. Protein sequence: CASSFSGKGYEQYF. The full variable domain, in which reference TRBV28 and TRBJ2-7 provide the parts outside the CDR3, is DVKVTQSSRYLVKRTGEKVFLECVQDMDHENMFWYRQDPGLGLRLIYFSYDVKMKEKGDIPEGYSVSREKKERFSLILESASTNQTSMYLCASSFSGKGYEQYFGPGTRLTVT.

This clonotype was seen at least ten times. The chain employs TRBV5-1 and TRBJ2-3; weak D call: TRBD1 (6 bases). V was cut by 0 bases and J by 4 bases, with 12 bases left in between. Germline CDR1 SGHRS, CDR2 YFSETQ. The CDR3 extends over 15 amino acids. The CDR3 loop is CASSLGQAYADTQYF. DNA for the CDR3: TGCGCCAGCAGCTTGGGACAGGCTTATGCAGATACGCAGTATTTT.

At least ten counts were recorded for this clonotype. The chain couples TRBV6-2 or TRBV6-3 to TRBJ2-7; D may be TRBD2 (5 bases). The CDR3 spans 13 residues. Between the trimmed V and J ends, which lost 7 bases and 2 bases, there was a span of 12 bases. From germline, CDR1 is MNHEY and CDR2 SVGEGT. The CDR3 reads CASTSSSPYEQYF. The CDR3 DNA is TGTGCCAGCACCTCTAGCAGCCCCTACGAGCAGTACTTC.

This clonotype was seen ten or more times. The CDR3 loop reads CASSWTSGRGADTQYF. As DNA, the CDR3 is TGTGCCAGCAGTTGGACTAGCGGGAGGGGAGCAGATACGCAGTATTTT. The rearrangement uses TRBV7-9 and TRBJ2-3, with 15 bases matching TRBD2. CDR3 length: 16 residues. Germline V gives CDR1 SEHNR, CDR2 FQNEAQ (reference sequence). The J segment lost 4 bases and the V segment lost 6 bases, leaving 5 bases of the junction unmatched. Looking up the rest from reference TRBV7-9 and TRBJ2-3 gives the full variable domain: DTGVSQNPRHKITKRGQNVTFRCDPISEHNRLYWYRQTLGQGPEFLTYFQNEAQLEKSRLLSDRFSAERPKGSFSTLEIQRTEQGDSAMYLCASSWTSGRGADTQYFGPGTRLTVL.

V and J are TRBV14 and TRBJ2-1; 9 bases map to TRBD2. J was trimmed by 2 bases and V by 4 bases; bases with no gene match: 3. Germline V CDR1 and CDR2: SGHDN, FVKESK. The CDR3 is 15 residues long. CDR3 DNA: TGTGCCAGCAGCCGGTTAGCGGGGGCCTACAATGAGCAGTTCTTC. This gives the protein CASSRLAGAYNEQFF. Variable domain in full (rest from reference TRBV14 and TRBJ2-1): EAGVTQFPSHSVIEKGQTVTLRCDPISGHDNLYWYRRVMGKEIKFLLHFVKESKQDESGMPNNRFLAERTGGTYSTLKVQPAELEDSGVYFCASSRLAGAYNEQFFGPGTRLTVL.

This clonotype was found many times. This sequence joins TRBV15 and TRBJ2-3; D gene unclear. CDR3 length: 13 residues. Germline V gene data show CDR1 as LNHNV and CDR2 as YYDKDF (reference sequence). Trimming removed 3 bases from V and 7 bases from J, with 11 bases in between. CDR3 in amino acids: CATSSEARYTQYF. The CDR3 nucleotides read TGTGCCACCAGCAGCGAAGCGAGGTATACGCAGTATTTT.

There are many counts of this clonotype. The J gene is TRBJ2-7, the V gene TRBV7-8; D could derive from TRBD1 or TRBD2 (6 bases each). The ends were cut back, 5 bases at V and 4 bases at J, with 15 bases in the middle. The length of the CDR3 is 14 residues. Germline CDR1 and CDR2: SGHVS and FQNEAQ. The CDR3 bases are TGTGCCAGCAGCCCTCCGAGGGGGAGGTACGAGCAGTACTTC. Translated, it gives CASSPPRGRYEQYF.

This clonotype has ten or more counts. The CDR3 DNA sequence: TGTGCCAGCTCAATGGGCATGGCTGGGGCCAACGTCCTGACTTTC. As protein: CASSMGMAGANVLTF. J is TRBJ2-6 and V is TRBV18, with D hard to call. The CDR3 is made up of 15 amino acids. V lost 5 bases, J lost 2 bases, and 10 bases lay in between. The germline V gene encodes CDR1 KGHSH and CDR2 LQKENI.

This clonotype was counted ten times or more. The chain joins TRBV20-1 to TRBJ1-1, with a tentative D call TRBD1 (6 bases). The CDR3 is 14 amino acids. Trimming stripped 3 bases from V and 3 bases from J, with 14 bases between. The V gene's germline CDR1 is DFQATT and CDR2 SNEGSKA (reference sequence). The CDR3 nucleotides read TGCAGTGCTAGGGACTACAGGGAGGACACTGAAGCTTTCTTT. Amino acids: CSARDYREDTEAFF.

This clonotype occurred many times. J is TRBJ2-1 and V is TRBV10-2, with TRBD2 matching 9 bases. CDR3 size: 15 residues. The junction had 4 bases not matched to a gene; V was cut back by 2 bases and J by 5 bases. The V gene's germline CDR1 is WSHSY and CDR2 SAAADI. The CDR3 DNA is TGCGCCAGCAGTGAGGGGACTAGCCCAAACAATGAGCAGTTCTTC. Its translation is CASSEGTSPNNEQFF.

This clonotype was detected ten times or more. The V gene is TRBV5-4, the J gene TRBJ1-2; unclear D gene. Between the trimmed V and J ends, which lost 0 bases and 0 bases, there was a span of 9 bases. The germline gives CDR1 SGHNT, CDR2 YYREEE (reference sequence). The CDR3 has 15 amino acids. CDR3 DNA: TGTGCCAGCAGCTTGGGAGGCGGATCTAACTATGGCTACACCTTC. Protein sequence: CASSLGGGSNYGYTF.

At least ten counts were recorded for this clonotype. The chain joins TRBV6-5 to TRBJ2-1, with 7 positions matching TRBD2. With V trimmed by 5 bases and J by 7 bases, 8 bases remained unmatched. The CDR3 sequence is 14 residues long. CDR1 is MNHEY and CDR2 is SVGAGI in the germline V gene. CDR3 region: CASSNGPGGNEQFF. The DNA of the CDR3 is TGTGCCAGCAGTAATGGCCCGGGAGGTAATGAGCAGTTCTTC.

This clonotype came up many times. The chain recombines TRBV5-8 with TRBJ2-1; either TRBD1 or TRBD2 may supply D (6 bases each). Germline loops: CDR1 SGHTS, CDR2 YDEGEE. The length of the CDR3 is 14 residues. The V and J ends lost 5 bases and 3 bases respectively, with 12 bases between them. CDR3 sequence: CASSIGGFYNEQFF. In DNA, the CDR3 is TGTGCCAGCAGTATAGGGGGGTTCTACAATGAGCAGTTCTTC.

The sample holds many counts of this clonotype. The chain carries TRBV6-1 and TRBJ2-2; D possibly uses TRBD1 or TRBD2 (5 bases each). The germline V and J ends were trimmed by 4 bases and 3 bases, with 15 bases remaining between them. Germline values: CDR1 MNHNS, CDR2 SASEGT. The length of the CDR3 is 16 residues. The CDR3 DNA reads TGTGCCAGCAGTGGGGGCCGGGACCCCTACACCGGGGAGCTGTTTTTT. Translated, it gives CASSGGRDPYTGELFF.

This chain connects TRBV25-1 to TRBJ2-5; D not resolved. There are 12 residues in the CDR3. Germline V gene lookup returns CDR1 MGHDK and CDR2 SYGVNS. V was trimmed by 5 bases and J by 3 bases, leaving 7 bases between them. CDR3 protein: CASSLREETQYF. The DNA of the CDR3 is TGTGCCAGCAGTTTAAGGGAAGAGACCCAGTACTTC.

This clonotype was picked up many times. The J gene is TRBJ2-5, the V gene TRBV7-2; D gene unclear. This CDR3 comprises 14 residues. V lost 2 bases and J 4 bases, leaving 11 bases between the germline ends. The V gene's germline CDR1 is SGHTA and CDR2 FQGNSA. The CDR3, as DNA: TGTGCCAGCAGCTTATTGGTGATATCAGAGACCCAGTACTTC. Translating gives CASSLLVISETQYF.

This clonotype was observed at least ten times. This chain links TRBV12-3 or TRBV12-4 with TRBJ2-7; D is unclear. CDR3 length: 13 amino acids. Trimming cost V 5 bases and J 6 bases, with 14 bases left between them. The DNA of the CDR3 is TGTGCCAGCAGTCCGCCCCTCGGGTCCGAGCAGTACGTC. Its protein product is CASSPPLGSEQYV.